These 20 T cell receptor beta chains share one sample of origin, sequenced in a study of blood T cells in healthy people across ages. A sample-barcoded 5' primer and a J-beta primer mix were used in a second PCR of roughly 7 to 12 cycles. TCRdb itself ran the 5' RACE reads through MiXCR, one entry per CDR3 protein. Of about 1.4 million distinct CDR3 sequences detected, around 59% appear once; the ten largest clones hold 6.5% to 8%. The sequenced sample was blood. These TCRs come from a man aged 18 to 29 in good health.

This clonotype has a single count. V gene TRBV29-1 combines with J gene TRBJ1-1; D unclear. The germline V and J ends were trimmed by 0 bases and 1 base, with 12 bases remaining between them. CDR3 length: 15 residues. Germline loops: CDR1 SQVTM, CDR2 ANQGSEA. The CDR3 region has the DNA TGCAGCGTTGAAGACCCACTATCCGAGAACACTGAAGCTTTCTTT. This gives the protein CSVEDPLSENTEAFF.

The genes are TRBV7-6 and TRBJ2-5, with D perhaps TRBD1 (5 bases). The CDR3 is 11 amino acids. Trimming took 11 bases from V and 2 from J, leaving 9 bases between them. Germline CDR1 reads SGHVS; CDR2 reads FNYEAQ. CDR3: CASGHQETQYF. For the CDR3, the DNA is TGTGCCTCAGGGCATCAAGAGACCCAGTACTTC.

The genes are TRBV11-3 and TRBJ2-5; TRBD2 aligns across 9 bases. The CDR3 is 15 amino acids. The V and J ends lost 5 bases and 0 bases, in that order; junction bases with no gene match: 4. Per germline, CDR1 SGHNT and CDR2 YENEEA. The CDR3 sequence: CASSPVAGDQETQYF. DNA for the CDR3: TGTGCCAGCAGCCCGGTAGCGGGGGACCAAGAGACCCAGTACTTC. The whole variable domain, filled in from reference TRBV11-3 and TRBJ2-5, reads EAGVVQSPRYKIIEKKQPVAFWCNPISGHNTLYWYLQNLGQGPELLIRYENEEAVDDSQLPKDRFSAERLKGVDSTLKIQPAELGDSAVYLCASSPVAGDQETQYFGPGTRLLVL.

The chain employs TRBV3-1 and TRBJ2-3; the D gene is possibly TRBD1 (5 bases). This CDR3 comprises 16 residues. Per germline, CDR1 LGHDT and CDR2 YNNKEL (reference sequence). V dropped 4 bases and J dropped 1 base, with 15 bases sitting between them. The CDR3 loop reads CASSRRTQGGTDTQYF. The CDR3 coding sequence is TGTGCCAGCAGCCGACGGACCCAGGGCGGCACAGATACGCAGTATTTT.

This CDR3 is CSARGGADTQYF. CDR3 nucleotides: TGCAGTGCTAGAGGGGGGGCAGATACGCAGTATTTT. The chain couples TRBV20-1 to TRBJ2-3, with D possibly TRBD2 on 6 matching bases. There are 12 residues in the CDR3. Germline CDR1 DFQATT, CDR2 SNEGSKA (reference sequence). The germline V and J ends were trimmed by 1 base and 4 bases, with 6 bases remaining between them.

The V gene is TRBV6-5, the J gene TRBJ2-5; D possibly corresponds to TRBD1 (6 bases). V lost 5 bases and J lost 4, with 14 bases in between. The CDR3 has 14 amino acids. Looked up from germline, CDR1 is MNHEY and CDR2 is SVGAGI. DNA for the CDR3: TGTGCCAGCAGTATCCAGACAGGCGGAGAGACCCAGTACTTC. It encodes CASSIQTGGETQYF.

This clonotype was counted many times. The V call is TRBV6-2 or TRBV6-3, the J call TRBJ1-5; D uncertain. Germline CDR1 is MNHEY and CDR2 is SVGEGT. Trimming took 4 bases from V and 7 from J, leaving 14 bases between them. The CDR3 is 14 amino acids. Here the CDR3 reads CASSLERLWQPQHF. For the CDR3, the DNA is TGTGCCAGCAGTTTAGAGAGGCTCTGGCAGCCCCAGCATTTT.

The V call is TRBV6-2 or TRBV6-3, the J call TRBJ2-2; D is unresolved. V lost 3 bases and J 4 bases, leaving 6 bases between the germline ends. Germline CDR1 is MNHEY and CDR2 is SVGEGT. This CDR3 contains 13 residues. CDR3 nucleotides: TGTGCCAGCAGTTATCCAGTCACCGGGGAGCTGTTTTTT. Protein sequence: CASSYPVTGELFF.

The V and J genes are TRBV12-3 or TRBV12-4 and TRBJ2-5; TRBD2 agrees at 7 bases. The CDR3 is 16 residues long. The ends lost 0 bases at V and 2 bases at J; junction bases unmatched: 6. The CDR3 protein is CASSLALTSEQETQYF. The CDR3 DNA reads TGTGCCAGCAGTTTAGCGCTTACTAGCGAACAAGAGACCCAGTACTTC.

This clonotype was observed at least ten times. The chain carries TRBV7-2 and TRBJ2-7; D is uncertain. V lost 1 base, J lost 4 bases, and 8 bases lay in between. Germline-derived CDR1 and CDR2 are SGHTA and FQGNSA. The CDR3 consists of 13 residues. The CDR3, as DNA: TGTGCCAGCAGCTTAGAGGCCGGGTACGAGCAGTACTTC. It yields the protein CASSLEAGYEQYF.

This sequence joins TRBV7-2 and TRBJ2-3, with TRBD2 matching over 9 bases. The germline V gene encodes CDR1 SGHTA and CDR2 FQGNSA. The CDR3 runs 18 residues. V gave up 3 bases and J gave up 2 bases; unmatched junction bases: 12. This chain's CDR3 is CASSFPRLADVFTDTQYF. In DNA, the CDR3 is TGTGCCAGCAGCTTCCCGAGACTAGCGGACGTCTTCACAGATACGCAGTATTTT.

The genes are TRBV5-5 and TRBJ2-7, with 7 bases lining up with TRBD1. The trim removed 6 bases at V and 5 bases at J, leaving 11 bases unmatched. The germline V gene encodes CDR1 SGHKS and CDR2 YYEKEE (reference sequence). CDR3 length: 14 residues. The CDR3 DNA reads TGTGCCAGCACCAAGACAGGGAGTCTTGACGAGCAGTACTTC. Amino acid sequence: CASTKTGSLDEQYF.

This clonotype appeared a few times. This chain links TRBV5-6 with TRBJ2-7; no clear D. The CDR3 consists of 17 residues. Germline-derived CDR1 and CDR2 are SGHDT and YYEEEE. Deletions cut 1 base from V and 2 bases from J, with 19 bases between. The CDR3 DNA sequence: TGTGCCAGCAGCTTGCGTCACCGGGCGGTGGGAACCTACGAGCAGTACTTC. Translated, it gives CASSLRHRAVGTYEQYF.

The sample holds one count of this clonotype. The chain recombines TRBV12-3 or TRBV12-4 with TRBJ2-5; possibly TRBD1 or TRBD2 for D (7 bases each). V lost 4 bases to trimming and J lost 5 bases, with 20 bases between them. This CDR3 contains 16 residues. The CDR3 sequence is CASSSGTALGGETQYF. CDR3 bases: TGTGCCAGCAGTTCCGGGACAGCCTTGGGGGGGGAGACCCAGTACTTC.

The V call is TRBV18, the J call TRBJ2-7, with D tentatively TRBD1 (6 bases). Trimming shortened V by 6 bases and J by 11 bases, and 17 bases separated the two germline ends. From germline, CDR1 is KGHSH and CDR2 LQKENI. The CDR3 has 12 amino acids. The CDR3 nucleotides read TGTGCCAGCTCGCGGACAGAGGAGGCCGAGTACTTC. This encodes CASSRTEEAEYF.

This clonotype was observed a handful of times. J is TRBJ2-3 and V is TRBV28; 9 bases map to TRBD1. Unmatched junction bases numbered 20, after V lost 6 bases and J lost 7 bases. Germline CDR1 reads MDHEN; CDR2 reads SYDVKM. This CDR3 contains 18 residues. CDR3 protein: CASSHLGQGTSLSYTQYF. CDR3 sequence (DNA): TGTGCCAGCAGCCACCTGGGACAGGGTACTTCCCTTAGCTATACGCAGTATTTT.

The chain combines TRBV12-3 or TRBV12-4 with TRBJ2-7; maybe TRBD2 (6 bases). The CDR3 totals 14 residues. V was cut by 4 bases and J by 1 base, with 11 bases left in between. In nucleotides, the CDR3 is TGTGCCAGCAGTTCGCGGGGATGGTCCTACGAGCAGTACTTC. Protein product: CASSSRGWSYEQYF.

The rearrangement links TRBV20-1 to TRBJ2-1; tentatively, D is TRBD2 (6 bases). CDR3 length: 16 amino acids. Trimming pared 0 bases from V and 9 bases from J, leaving 21 bases between. From germline, CDR1 is DFQATT and CDR2 SNEGSKA (reference sequence). Written as DNA, the CDR3 is TGCAGTGCTAGAGATCGCGACGGGAGTTCCTTGGGTGAGCAGTTCTTC. It is translated as CSARDRDGSSLGEQFF.

The V and J genes are TRBV10-3 and TRBJ2-1; D possibly corresponds to TRBD2 (5 bases). Germline values: CDR1 ENHRY, CDR2 SYGVKD. The CDR3 length is 13 residues. Trimming shortened V by 1 base and J by 8 bases, and 9 bases separated the two germline ends. The CDR3 loop is CAISELARDEQFF. DNA of the CDR3: TGTGCCATCAGTGAGTTGGCGAGGGATGAGCAGTTCTTC.

The rearrangement links TRBV7-2 to TRBJ1-4, with a possible D match to TRBD1 (5 bases). This CDR3 has 15 amino acids. With 5 bases removed from V and 4 bases from J, the gap between germline ends came to 14 bases. Germline V gene lookup returns CDR1 SGHTA and CDR2 FQGNSA. CDR3 sequence: CASSVGGGDNEKLFF. In nucleotides, the CDR3 is TGTGCCAGCAGCGTAGGCGGGGGGGATAATGAAAAACTGTTTTTT. Using reference TRBV7-2 and TRBJ1-4 for the parts outside the CDR3, the full variable domain is GAGVSQSPSNKVTEKGKDVELRCDPISGHTALYWYRQSLGQGLEFLIYFQGNSAPDKSGLPSDRFSAERTGGSVSTLTIQRTQQEDSAVYLCASSVGGGDNEKLFFGSGTQLSVL.